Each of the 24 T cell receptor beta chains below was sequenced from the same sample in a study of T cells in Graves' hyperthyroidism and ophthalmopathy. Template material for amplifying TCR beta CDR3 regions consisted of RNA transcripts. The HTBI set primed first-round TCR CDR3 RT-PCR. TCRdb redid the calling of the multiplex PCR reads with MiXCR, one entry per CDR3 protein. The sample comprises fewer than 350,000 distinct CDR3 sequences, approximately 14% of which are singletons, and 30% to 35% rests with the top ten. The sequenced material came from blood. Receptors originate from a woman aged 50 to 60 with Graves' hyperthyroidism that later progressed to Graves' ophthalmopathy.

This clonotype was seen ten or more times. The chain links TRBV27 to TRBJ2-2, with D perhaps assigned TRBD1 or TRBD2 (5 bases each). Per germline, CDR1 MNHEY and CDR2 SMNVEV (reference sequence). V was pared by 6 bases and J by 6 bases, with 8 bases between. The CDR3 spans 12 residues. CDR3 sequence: CASRRGAGELFF. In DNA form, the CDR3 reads TGTGCCAGCAGGAGGGGCGCCGGGGAGCTGTTTTTT.

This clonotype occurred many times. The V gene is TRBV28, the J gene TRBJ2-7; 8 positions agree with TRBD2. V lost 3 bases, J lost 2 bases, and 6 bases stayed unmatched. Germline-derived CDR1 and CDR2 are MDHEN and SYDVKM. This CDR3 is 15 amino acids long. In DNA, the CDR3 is TGTGCCAGCAGTTTTCGTCTAGCGGGTACCTACGAGCAGTACTTC. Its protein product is CASSFRLAGTYEQYF.

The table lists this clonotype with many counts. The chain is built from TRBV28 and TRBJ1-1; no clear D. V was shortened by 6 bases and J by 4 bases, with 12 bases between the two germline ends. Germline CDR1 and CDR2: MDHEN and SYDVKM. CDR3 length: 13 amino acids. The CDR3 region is CASRPYLGTEAFF. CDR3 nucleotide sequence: TGTGCCAGCAGACCATACCTGGGCACTGAAGCTTTCTTT. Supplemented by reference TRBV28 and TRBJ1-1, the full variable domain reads DVKVTQSSRYLVKRTGEKVFLECVQDMDHENMFWYRQDPGLGLRLIYFSYDVKMKEKGDIPEGYSVSREKKERFSLILESASTNQTSMYLCASRPYLGTEAFFGQGTRLTVV.

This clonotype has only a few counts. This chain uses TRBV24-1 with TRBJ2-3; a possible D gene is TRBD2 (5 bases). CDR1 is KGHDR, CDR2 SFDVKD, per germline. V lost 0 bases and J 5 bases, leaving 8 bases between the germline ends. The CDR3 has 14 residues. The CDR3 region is CATSDLTAGDTQYF. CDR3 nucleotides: TGTGCCACCAGTGATTTGACCGCGGGAGATACGCAGTATTTT.

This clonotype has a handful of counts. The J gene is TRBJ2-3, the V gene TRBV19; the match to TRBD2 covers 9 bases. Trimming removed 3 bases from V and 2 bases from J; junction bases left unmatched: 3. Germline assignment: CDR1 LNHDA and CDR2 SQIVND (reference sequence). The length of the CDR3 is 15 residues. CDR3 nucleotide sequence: TGTGCCAGTAGTATCCTAGCGGGATACACAGATACGCAGTATTTT. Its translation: CASSILAGYTDTQYF.

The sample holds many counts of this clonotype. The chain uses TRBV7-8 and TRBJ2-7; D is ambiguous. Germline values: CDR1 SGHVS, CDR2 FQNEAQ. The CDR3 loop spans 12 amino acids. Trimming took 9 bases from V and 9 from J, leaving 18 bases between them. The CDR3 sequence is CASTSRAGPQYF. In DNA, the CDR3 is TGTGCCAGTACCTCACGGGCCGGGCCGCAGTACTTC.

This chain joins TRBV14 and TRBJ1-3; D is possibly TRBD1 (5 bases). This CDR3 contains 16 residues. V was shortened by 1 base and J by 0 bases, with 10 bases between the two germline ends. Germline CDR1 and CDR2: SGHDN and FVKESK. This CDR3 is CASSQGRGTSGNTIYF. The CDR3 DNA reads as TGTGCCAGCAGCCAAGGACGGGGCACCTCTGGAAACACCATATATTTT.

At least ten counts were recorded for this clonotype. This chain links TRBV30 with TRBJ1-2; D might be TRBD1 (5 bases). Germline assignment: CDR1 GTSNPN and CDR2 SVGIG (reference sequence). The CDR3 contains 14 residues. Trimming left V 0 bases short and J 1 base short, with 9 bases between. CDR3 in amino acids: CAWSVGTNNYGYTF. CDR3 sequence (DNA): TGTGCCTGGAGTGTGGGGACCAATAACTATGGCTACACCTTC.

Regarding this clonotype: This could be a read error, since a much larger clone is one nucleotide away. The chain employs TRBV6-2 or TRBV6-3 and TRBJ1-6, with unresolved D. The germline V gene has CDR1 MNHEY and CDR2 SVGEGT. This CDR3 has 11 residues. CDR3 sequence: CASSYNSPPHF. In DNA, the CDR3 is TGTGCCAGCAGTTATAATTCACCCCCCCACTTT.

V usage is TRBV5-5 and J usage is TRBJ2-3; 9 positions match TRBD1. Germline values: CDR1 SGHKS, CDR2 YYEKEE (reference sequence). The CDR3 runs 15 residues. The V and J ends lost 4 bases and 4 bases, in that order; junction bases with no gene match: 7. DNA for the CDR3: TGTGCCAGCAGCGGTACAGGGGGCCCCGCAGATACGCAGTATTTT. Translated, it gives CASSGTGGPADTQYF.

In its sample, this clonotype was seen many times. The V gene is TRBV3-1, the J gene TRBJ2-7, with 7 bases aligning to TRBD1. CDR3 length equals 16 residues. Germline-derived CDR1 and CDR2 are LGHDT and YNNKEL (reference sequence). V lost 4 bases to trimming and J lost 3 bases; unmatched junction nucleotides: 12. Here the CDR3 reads CASSLTFGQVVYEQYF. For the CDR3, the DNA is TGTGCCAGCAGCCTCACCTTCGGACAGGTCGTCTACGAGCAGTACTTC.

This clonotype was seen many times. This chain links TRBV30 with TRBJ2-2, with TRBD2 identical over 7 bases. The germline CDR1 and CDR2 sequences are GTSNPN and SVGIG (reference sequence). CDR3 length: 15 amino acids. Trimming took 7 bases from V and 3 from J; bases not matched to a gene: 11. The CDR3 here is CASSKAGLDTGELFF. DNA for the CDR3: TGTGCCTCCAGCAAAGCGGGGTTGGACACCGGGGAGCTGTTTTTT.

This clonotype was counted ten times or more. The DNA of the CDR3 is TGTGCCAGCAGCCAACATGCCGCAGGGCTATCCACCGGGGAGCTGTTTTTT. Translated, it gives CASSQHAAGLSTGELFF. The chain employs TRBV3-1 and TRBJ2-2; TRBD1 might be the D (5 bases). This CDR3 spans 17 amino acids. Looked up from germline, CDR1 is LGHDT and CDR2 is YNNKEL (reference sequence). The V end lost 2 bases, the J end lost 4 bases, and 17 bases lay between the germline ends.

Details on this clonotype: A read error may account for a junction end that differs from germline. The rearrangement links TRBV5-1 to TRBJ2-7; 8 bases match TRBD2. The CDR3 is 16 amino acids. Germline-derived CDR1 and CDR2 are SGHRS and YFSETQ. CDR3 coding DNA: TGTGCCAGCAGCCCCCGGGGGGGGGGGGCTACCTACGAGCAGTACTTC. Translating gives CASSPRGGGATYEQYF.

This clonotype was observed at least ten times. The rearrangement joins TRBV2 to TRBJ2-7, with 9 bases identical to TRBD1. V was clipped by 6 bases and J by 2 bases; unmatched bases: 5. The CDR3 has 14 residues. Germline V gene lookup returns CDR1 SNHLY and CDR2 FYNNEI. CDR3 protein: CASRGGTGTYEQYF. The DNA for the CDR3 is TGTGCCAGCAGGGGCGGGACAGGGACCTACGAGCAGTACTTC.

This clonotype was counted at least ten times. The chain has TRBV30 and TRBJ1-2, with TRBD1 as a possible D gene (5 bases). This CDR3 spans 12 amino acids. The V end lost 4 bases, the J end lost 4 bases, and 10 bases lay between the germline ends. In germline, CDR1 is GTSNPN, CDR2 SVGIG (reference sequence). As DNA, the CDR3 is TGTGCCTGGACTGGGGGACCCTATGGCTACACCTTC. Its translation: CAWTGGPYGYTF.

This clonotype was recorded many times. This CDR3 is CASSPGDSSNEKLFF. CDR3 bases: TGTGCCAGCAGTCCGGGGGACAGTTCTAATGAAAAACTGTTTTTT. The chain is built from TRBV28 and TRBJ1-4, with 7 bases aligning to TRBD1. J was trimmed by 3 bases and V by 5 bases; bases with no gene match: 6. Germline assignment: CDR1 MDHEN and CDR2 SYDVKM. The CDR3 totals 15 residues.

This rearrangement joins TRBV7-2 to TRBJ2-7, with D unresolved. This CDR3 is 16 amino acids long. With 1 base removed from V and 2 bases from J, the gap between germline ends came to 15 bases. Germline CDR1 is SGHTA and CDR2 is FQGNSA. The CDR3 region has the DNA TGTGCCAGCAGCTTAGTCGGAAGTCCAGAGACCTACGAGCAGTACTTC. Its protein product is CASSLVGSPETYEQYF.

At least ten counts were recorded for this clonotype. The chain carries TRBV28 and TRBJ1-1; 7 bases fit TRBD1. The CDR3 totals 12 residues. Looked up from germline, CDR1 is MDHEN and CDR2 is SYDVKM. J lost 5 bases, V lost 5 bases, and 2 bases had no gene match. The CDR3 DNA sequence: TGTGCCAGCAGTCGACAGGGAACTGAAGCTTTCTTT. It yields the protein CASSRQGTEAFF.

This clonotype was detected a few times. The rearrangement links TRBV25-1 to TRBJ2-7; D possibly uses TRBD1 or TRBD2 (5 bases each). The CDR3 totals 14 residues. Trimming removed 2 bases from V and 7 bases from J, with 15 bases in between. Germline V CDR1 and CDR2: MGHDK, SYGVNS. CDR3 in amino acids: CASSEMGPPGEQYF. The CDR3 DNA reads TGTGCCAGCAGTGAAATGGGACCCCCCGGAGAGCAGTACTTC.

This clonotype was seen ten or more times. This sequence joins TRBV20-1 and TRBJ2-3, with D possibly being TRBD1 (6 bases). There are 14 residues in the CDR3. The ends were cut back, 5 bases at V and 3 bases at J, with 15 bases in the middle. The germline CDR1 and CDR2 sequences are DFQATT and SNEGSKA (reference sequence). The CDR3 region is CSAYRQTGTDTQYF. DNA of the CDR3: TGCAGTGCTTATCGACAAACAGGGACAGATACGCAGTATTTT.

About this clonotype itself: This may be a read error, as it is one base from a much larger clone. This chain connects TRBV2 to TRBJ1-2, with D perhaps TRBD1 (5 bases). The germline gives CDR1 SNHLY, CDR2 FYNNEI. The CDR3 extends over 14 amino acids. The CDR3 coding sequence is TGTGCCAGCAGTGAAACAGGCGGCAACTATGGCTGCACCTTC. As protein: CASSETGGNYGCTF.

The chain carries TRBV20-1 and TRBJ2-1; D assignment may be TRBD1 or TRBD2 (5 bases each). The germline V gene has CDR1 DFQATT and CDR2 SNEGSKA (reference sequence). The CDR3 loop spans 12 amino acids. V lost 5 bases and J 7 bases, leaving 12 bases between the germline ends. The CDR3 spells CSAPFWGNEQFF. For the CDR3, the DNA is TGCAGTGCTCCCTTTTGGGGGAATGAGCAGTTCTTC.

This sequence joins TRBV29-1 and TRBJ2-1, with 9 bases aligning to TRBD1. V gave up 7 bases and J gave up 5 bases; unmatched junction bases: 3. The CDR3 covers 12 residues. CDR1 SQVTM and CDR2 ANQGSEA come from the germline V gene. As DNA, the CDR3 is TGCAGCGCCGGGACAGGGAACAATGAGCAGTTCTTC. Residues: CSAGTGNNEQFF.